These 20 T cell receptor beta chains came from one sample sequenced in a study of blood T cell repertoires in COVID-19. Here immunoSEQ multiplex PCR was the method, and the copy in TCRdb shows in-frame clones only, minus some. The repertoire holds 180,000 or so clones, with roughly 81% as singletons. The sequenced material came from peripheral blood. These receptors were obtained from a woman of 80 years or more with COVID-19, enrolled during active disease.

This clone showed up just a few times. The V gene is TRBV4-2, the J gene TRBJ2-1; D possibly corresponds to TRBD2 (5 bases). The CDR3 is made up of 16 amino acids. Trimming shortened V by 0 bases and J by 2 bases, and 11 bases separated the two germline ends. Germline V gives CDR1 LGHNA, CDR2 YNFKEQ. The CDR3 DNA follows: TGTGCCAGCAGCCAAGATCCCAGAGGGCCCTACAATGAGCAGTTCTTC. Amino acid sequence: CASSQDPRGPYNEQFF.

Only one count was recorded for this clone. The V gene is TRBV18, the J gene TRBJ2-5; TRBD2 is a possible D gene (6 bases). The germline V gene has CDR1 KGHSH and CDR2 LQKENI. Trimming took 3 bases from V and 2 from J, leaving 10 bases between them. There are 14 residues in the CDR3. The DNA of the CDR3 is TGTGCCAGCTCACCCTTAGCGGTGCAAGAGACCCAGTACTTC. Its translation: CASSPLAVQETQYF.

This clone was seen at least ten times. This CDR3 is CASSLRQGPSQPQHF. The CDR3 DNA reads TGTGCCAGCAGCTTAAGACAGGGGCCAAGTCAGCCCCAGCATTTT. The rearrangement links TRBV7-8 to TRBJ1-5; TRBD1 matches 8 bases. The CDR3 has 15 residues. Per the germline V gene, CDR1 is SGHVS and CDR2 is FQNEAQ. V was clipped by 2 bases and J by 6 bases; unmatched bases: 6.

This chain joins TRBV28 and TRBJ1-2, with D possibly being TRBD1 (5 bases). CDR3 length: 15 residues. The V end lost 5 bases, the J end lost 4 bases, and 17 bases lay between the germline ends. CDR1 is MDHEN and CDR2 is SYDVKM in the germline V gene. CDR3 loop: CASSRQFITFYGYTF. The CDR3 DNA sequence: TGTGCCAGCAGTCGACAGTTTATAACCTTCTATGGCTACACCTTC.

This chain links TRBV7-8 with TRBJ2-7; TRBD2 aligns across 9 bases. Looked up from germline, CDR1 is SGHVS and CDR2 is FQNEAQ. Trimming cost V 0 bases and J 2 bases; bases outside gene matches: 8. The CDR3 is made up of 17 amino acids. CDR3 in amino acids: CASSLAGSLAGTYEQYF. CDR3 nucleotides: TGTGCCAGCAGCTTAGCTGGATCGCTAGCGGGGACCTACGAGCAGTACTTC.

V and J are TRBV24-1 and TRBJ1-5; weak D call: TRBD1 (6 bases). Trimming removed 4 bases at V and 1 base at J, with 16 bases between. CDR1 is KGHDR and CDR2 is SFDVKD in the germline V gene. The length of the CDR3 is 17 residues. The CDR3 DNA is TGTGCCACCAGTGACCGCGGGGGGGGCGCGAGCAATCAGCCCCAGCATTTT. Its translation is CATSDRGGGASNQPQHF.

The rearrangement links TRBV28 to TRBJ2-3; 7 bases line up with TRBD1. CDR3 length: 20 residues. Trimming cost V 2 bases and J 3 bases; bases outside gene matches: 20. Germline lookup yields CDR1 MDHEN and CDR2 SYDVKM. DNA of the CDR3: TGTGCCAGCAGTTTAAGGATAGGGGGCAGGAGGATGTCGGGGACAGATACGCAGTATTTT. Protein product: CASSLRIGGRRMSGTDTQYF.

This clone was seen only a few times. The chain has TRBV2 and TRBJ1-2; TRBD1 matches at 7 bases. This CDR3 has 13 residues. Germline CDR1 and CDR2: SNHLY and FYNNEI. The V segment lost 4 bases and the J segment 4 bases; nucleotides outside the gene matches: 3. Here the CDR3 reads CASSAGTVYGYTF. In DNA, the CDR3 is TGTGCCAGCAGTGCAGGGACAGTCTATGGCTACACCTTC. Combining the CDR3 with reference TRBV2 and TRBJ1-2 gives the whole variable domain EPEVTQTPSHQVTQMGQEVILRCVPISNHLYFYWYRQILGQKVEFLVSFYNNEISEKSEIFDDQFSVERPDGSNFTLKIRSTKLEDSAMYFCASSAGTVYGYTFGSGTRLTVV.

The rearrangement uses TRBV7-3 and TRBJ2-5; 9 nucleotides align to TRBD2. The germline CDR1 and CDR2 sequences are SGHTA and FQGTGA. The CDR3 spans 14 residues. V shed 5 bases and J 4 bases; nucleotides not matched to a gene: 5. The DNA of the CDR3 is TGTGCCAGCAGCCCCGCGGGAGGGAGAGAGACCCAGTACTTC. Translated, it gives CASSPAGGRETQYF.

The chain uses TRBV5-1 and TRBJ2-3, with a possible D match to TRBD2 (5 bases). Trimming pared 4 bases from V and 0 bases from J, leaving 12 bases between. The CDR3 is 15 residues long. Germline CDR1 and CDR2: SGHRS and YFSETQ. CDR3 nucleotide sequence: TGCGCCAGCAGCCATACTAGAGCCAGCACAGATACGCAGTATTTT. Translating it yields CASSHTRASTDTQYF.

The chain uses TRBV5-1 and TRBJ1-6; D gene uncertain. The CDR3 sequence is 15 residues long. V gave up 0 bases and J gave up 6 bases, with 10 bases separating them. Germline CDR1 reads SGHRS; CDR2 reads YFSETQ. The chain's CDR3 is CASSLVGVSNSPLHF. For the CDR3, the DNA is TGCGCCAGCAGCTTGGTCGGGGTCTCTAATTCACCCCTCCACTTT.

In nucleotides, the CDR3 is TGCGCCAGCAGCCAAGTTCAAACAGGGGCTGCCTCCTACGAGCAGTACTTC. As protein: CASSQVQTGAASYEQYF. The gene calls are TRBV4-1 and TRBJ2-7, with 7 bases matching TRBD1. This CDR3 region has 17 residues. Unmatched junction bases numbered 9, after V lost 1 base and J lost 0 bases. Per the germline V gene, CDR1 is MGHRA and CDR2 is YSYEKL.

This rearrangement joins TRBV2 to TRBJ2-7, with TRBD2 matching 11 bases. The CDR3 runs to 14 residues. Per germline, CDR1 SNHLY and CDR2 FYNNEI. The ends lost 6 bases at V and 6 bases at J; junction bases unmatched: 7. Here the CDR3 DNA reads TGTGCCAGCAGGGTACTAGCGGGAGCCCTCGAGCAGTACTTC. Translated, it gives CASRVLAGALEQYF. The entire variable domain, with the rest obtained from reference TRBV2 and TRBJ2-7, is as follows: EPEVTQTPSHQVTQMGQEVILRCVPISNHLYFYWYRQILGQKVEFLVSFYNNEISEKSEIFDDQFSVERPDGSNFTLKIRSTKLEDSAMYFCASRVLAGALEQYFGPGTRLTVT.

This clone was observed a handful of times. The rearrangement links TRBV27 to TRBJ1-1, with TRBD1 matching 7 bases. Germline V CDR1 and CDR2: MNHEY, SMNVEV (reference sequence). The CDR3 totals 17 residues. J lost 1 base, V lost 6 bases, and 14 bases had no gene match. CDR3 loop: CASSGYDRATRNTEAFF. The CDR3 nucleotides read TGTGCCAGCAGCGGGTATGACAGGGCAACTCGGAACACTGAAGCTTTCTTT.

V gene TRBV29-1 combines with J gene TRBJ1-1; D gene uncertain. Germline V gene lookup returns CDR1 SQVTM and CDR2 ANQGSEA. The CDR3 loop spans 10 amino acids. V was shortened by 7 bases and J by 7 bases, with 10 bases between the two germline ends. CDR3 region: CSATEHEAFF. CDR3 DNA: TGCAGCGCAACGGAGCATGAAGCTTTCTTT.

This clone showed up just a few times. The V call is TRBV4-2, the J call TRBJ2-2; D ambiguous. V lost 5 bases and J lost 3, with 16 bases in between. The CDR3 is 16 residues long. Germline V gene lookup returns CDR1 LGHNA and CDR2 YNFKEQ. DNA of the CDR3: TGTGCCAGCAGCTGGGCAGGTGCCACCGACACCGGGGAGCTGTTTTTT. It translates to CASSWAGATDTGELFF.

This CDR3 is CAISESSQGAGELFF. In nucleotides, the CDR3 is TGTGCCATCAGTGAGTCGAGCCAGGGGGCCGGGGAGCTGTTTTTT. The chain recombines TRBV10-3 with TRBJ2-2; the match to TRBD1 covers 7 bases. The CDR3 spans 15 residues. The germline V gene has CDR1 ENHRY and CDR2 SYGVKD. J lost 6 bases, V lost 0 bases, and 4 bases had no gene match.

The V call is TRBV7-6, the J call TRBJ1-1, with D possibly matching TRBD1 (5 bases). The V gene's germline CDR1 is SGHVS and CDR2 FNYEAQ. There are 13 residues in the CDR3. V lost 5 bases to trimming and J lost 0 bases, with 7 bases between them. The CDR3 loop is CASSRDLNTEAFF. The CDR3 nucleotides are TGTGCCAGCAGCAGGGACTTGAACACTGAAGCTTTCTTT.

The chain joins TRBV28 to TRBJ2-3; D unresolved. Looked up from germline, CDR1 is MDHEN and CDR2 is SYDVKM. Deletions cut 6 bases from V and 0 bases from J, with 4 bases between. The CDR3 is 12 residues long. CDR3: CASRSSTDTQYF. CDR3 nucleotides: TGTGCCAGCAGGTCTAGCACAGATACGCAGTATTTT.

The J gene is TRBJ2-1, the V gene TRBV7-6, with 13 bases identical to TRBD2. The CDR3 extends over 15 amino acids. Germline V gene lookup returns CDR1 SGHVS and CDR2 FNYEAQ. Trimming cost V 5 bases and J 10 bases; bases outside gene matches: 8. The CDR3 here is CASSPGLAGVREQFF. The CDR3 region has the DNA TGTGCCAGCAGCCCAGGACTAGCGGGAGTACGGGAGCAGTTCTTC. The full variable domain, its missing parts supplied by reference TRBV7-6 and TRBJ2-1, is GAGVSQSPRYKVTKRGQDVALRCDPISGHVSLYWYRQALGQGPEFLTYFNYEAQQDKSGLPNDRFSAERPEGSISTLTIQRTEQRDSAMYRCASSPGLAGVREQFFGPGTRLTVL.